This T cell receptor (beta chain) derives from a study of OX40 agonist ivuxolimab in advanced cancers. About the study as a whole: Ivuxolimab was a fully human IgG2 agonistic monoclonal antibody targeting the costimulatory receptor OX40 (CD134). Intravenous ivuxolimab was administered to patients every 2 weeks at six dose levels: 0.01, 0.1, 0.3, 1.5, 3 and 10 mg/kg. Of the approximately 53 patients in dose escalation, 19 had hepatocellular carcinoma, approximately 15 had melanoma, 9 had renal cell carcinoma and 9 had head and neck cancer. A male proportion of 75% to 85% and a mean age of 60 years, ranging from about 20 to 85, were recorded for the dose-escalation cohort. Prior anti-PD-1, anti-PD-L1 or anti-CTLA-4 therapy was permitted, and checkpoint inhibitors had been received by around 39% of dose-escalation patients. Partial responses occurred in three dose-escalation patients: two with cutaneous melanoma and one with hepatocellular carcinoma. The purpose of peripheral TCRbeta sequencing was to test whether ivuxolimab changed TCR sequence diversity and led to clonal T-cell expansion. The paper describes the monotherapy dose-escalation part (N of about 47 patients) of the phase I trial of ivuxolimab. Study-level results and caveats: At doses of 0.1 to 3.0 mg/kg, clonal expansion of both CD4+ and CD8+ T cells in blood was seen between baseline and week 6. In the 0.1-3.0 mg/kg groups, partial responders were among the patients with the lowest normalized peripheral clonal expansion, particularly in CD8+ T cells. Low levels of normalized T-cell clonal expansion were also seen in some patients who did not respond. On average, CD8+ T cells showed more expanded clones than CD4+ T cells after ivuxolimab. The antigen specificity of the peripheral T cells that underwent clonal expansion was not determined.

Genomic DNA was isolated from the sorted cells so that the TCRbeta CDR3 region could be sequenced. The immunoSEQ Assay was used to sequence the TCRbeta CDR3 regions. Imported from immuneACCESS, the table was reduced by TCRdb to in-frame sequences with V and J called. These copies leave out some clones; in studies compared against another copy, an unresolved V gene accounts for under half, and the cause of the remainder is not known. This sample holds 15,000 to 20,000 clones; about four fifths were observed only once. The ten largest make up approximately 25% of the sample. Concerning this clone: Its antigen has not been determined. No clone much larger than this one lies a single base away; base qualities are absent.

Patients with a history of autoimmune disease or receiving systemic immunosuppression were excluded from the trial. Peripheral blood for TCR sequencing was collected from all dose cohorts at baseline, on cycle 4 day 1, and on cycle 7 day 1. Samples came from an open-label, multicenter, first-in-human phase I dose-escalation trial of ivuxolimab. Adults with locally advanced or metastatic melanoma, renal cell, hepatocellular, or head and neck squamous cell carcinoma were enrolled in the trial. CD4+ and CD8+ T cells were sorted separately from peripheral blood before TCR sequencing. The CDR3 measures 12 amino acids from cysteine to phenylalanine. Only the CDR3 DNA stays, 36 bases, in frame from base 1. CDR1 and CDR2 are drawn from the germline V gene: SGHAT, FQNNGV. Trimming at the junction amounts to 4 bases on V and 7 bases on J, and the germline ends lie 10 bases apart.

The source of this sequence is an adult with an advanced solid tumor such as melanoma, head and neck, liver or kidney cancer. The sample in question was CD4+ or CD8+ T cells sorted from blood, obtained in a trial of the OX40 agonist ivuxolimab. The rearrangement combines TRBV11-2 with TRBJ1-1; no D gene is confidently identified. The CDR3 protein is CASSSGVGEAFF. The bases are TGTGCCAGCAGCTCTGGGGTGGGTGAAGCTTTCTTT.